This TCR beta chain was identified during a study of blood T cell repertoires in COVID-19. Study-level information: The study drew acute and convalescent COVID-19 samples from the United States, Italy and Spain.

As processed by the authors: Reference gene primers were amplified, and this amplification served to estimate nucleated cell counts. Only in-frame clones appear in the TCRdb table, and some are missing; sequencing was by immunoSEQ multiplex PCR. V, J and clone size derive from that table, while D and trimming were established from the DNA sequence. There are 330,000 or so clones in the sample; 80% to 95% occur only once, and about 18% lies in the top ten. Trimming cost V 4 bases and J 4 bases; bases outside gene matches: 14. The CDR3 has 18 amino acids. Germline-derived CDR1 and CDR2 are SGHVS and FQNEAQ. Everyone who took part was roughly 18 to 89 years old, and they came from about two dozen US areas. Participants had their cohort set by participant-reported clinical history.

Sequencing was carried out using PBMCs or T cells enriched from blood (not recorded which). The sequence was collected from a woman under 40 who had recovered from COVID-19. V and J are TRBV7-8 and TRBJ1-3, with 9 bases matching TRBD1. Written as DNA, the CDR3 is TGTGCCAGCAGCTCTAAGGAGGGGCCGGACAGGGGAGGAAACACCATATATTTT. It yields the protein CASSSKEGPDRGGNTIYF.